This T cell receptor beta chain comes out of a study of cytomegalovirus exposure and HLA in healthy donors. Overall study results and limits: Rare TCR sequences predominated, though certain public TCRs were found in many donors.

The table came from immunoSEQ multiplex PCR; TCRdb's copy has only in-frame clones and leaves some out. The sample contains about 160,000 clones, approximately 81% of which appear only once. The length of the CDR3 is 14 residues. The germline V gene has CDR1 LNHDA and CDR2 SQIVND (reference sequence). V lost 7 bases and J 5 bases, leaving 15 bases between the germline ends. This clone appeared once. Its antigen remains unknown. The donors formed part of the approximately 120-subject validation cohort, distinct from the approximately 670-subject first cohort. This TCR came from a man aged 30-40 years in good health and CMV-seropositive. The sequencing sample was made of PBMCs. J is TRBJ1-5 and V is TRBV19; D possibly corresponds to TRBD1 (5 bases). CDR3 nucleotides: TGTGCCAGTAAGGGGCAGGGCCTACATCAGCCCCAGCATTTT. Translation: CASKGQGLHQPQHF.